Below, 17 T cell receptor beta chains from the same sample are listed, as sequenced in a study of blood T cell repertoires in COVID-19. Assay used: immunoSEQ multiplex PCR; TCRdb lists only in-frame clones, some missing. The sample holds approximately 270,000 clones, around 89% seen once. The sequencing input was peripheral blood. The source of these receptors is a woman under 40 with COVID-19, enrolled during active disease.

This clone occurred once. The gene calls are TRBV12-3 or TRBV12-4 and TRBJ1-5, with a weak D call TRBD1 (6 bases). V was shortened by 3 bases and J by 7 bases, with 7 bases between the two germline ends. This CDR3 region has 12 residues. This CDR3 reads CASSLDRQPQHF. The CDR3 region has the DNA TGTGCCAGCAGTTTGGACAGACAGCCCCAGCATTTT.

This clone was seen just once. The rearrangement joins TRBV4-3 to TRBJ1-5; no definite D call. The CDR3 spans 17 residues. Trimming pared 0 bases from V and 0 bases from J, leaving 12 bases between. The germline V gene has CDR1 LGHNA and CDR2 YSLEER. The CDR3 DNA follows: TGCGCCAGCAGCCAAGACTCAGGTACCTATAGCAATCAGCCCCAGCATTTT. Its translation is CASSQDSGTYSNQPQHF.

The genes are TRBV5-5 and TRBJ1-5; maybe TRBD1 (5 bases). The CDR3 runs 13 residues. The V and J ends lost 4 bases and 7 bases respectively, with 12 bases between them. Per germline, CDR1 SGHKS and CDR2 YYEKEE (reference sequence). CDR3 DNA: TGTGCCAGCAGCATGGGGACGGGACAGCCCCAGCATTTT. It codes for CASSMGTGQPQHF.

This clone was detected once. The gene calls are TRBV9 and TRBJ1-1; D ambiguous. V lost 9 bases and J lost 7, with 10 bases in between. In germline, CDR1 is SGDLS, CDR2 YYNGEE. The CDR3 spans 10 residues. The CDR3 sequence: CAIPGSEAFF. In nucleotides, the CDR3 is TGTGCCATCCCTGGGAGTGAAGCTTTCTTT. Supplemented by reference TRBV9 and TRBJ1-1, the full variable domain reads DSGVTQTPKHLITATGQRVTLRCSPRSGDLSVYWYQQSLDQGLQFLIQYYNGEERAKGNILERFSAQQFPDLHSELNLSSLELGDSALYFCAIPGSEAFFGQGTRLTVV.

The chain uses TRBV9 and TRBJ2-3, with D unclear. This CDR3 comprises 12 residues. Germline CDR1 and CDR2: SGDLS and YYNGEE. V shed 2 bases and J shed 2 bases, with 3 bases lying between them. The CDR3 DNA follows: TGTGCCAGCAGCGTCCTCACAGATACGCAGTATTTT. Its protein product is CASSVLTDTQYF.

V gene TRBV2 combines with J gene TRBJ1-1; D perhaps matches TRBD1 (5 bases). The CDR3 extends over 16 amino acids. V was clipped by 7 bases and J by 0 bases, with 18 bases between them. CDR1 is SNHLY, CDR2 FYNNEI, per germline. The CDR3 nucleotides read TGTGCCAGCAACCCACCCCAGGGTACAATGAACACTGAAGCTTTCTTT. As protein: CASNPPQGTMNTEAFF.

The chain couples TRBV6-5 to TRBJ1-5, with D possibly being TRBD1 (5 bases). The CDR3 contains 12 residues. Germline V gene sequence: CDR1 MNHEY, CDR2 SVGAGI. V shed 6 bases and J shed 4 bases, with 7 bases lying between them. CDR3 region: CASRGPNQPQHF. CDR3 DNA: TGTGCCAGCAGGGGGCCGAATCAGCCCCAGCATTTT.

The chain employs TRBV5-1 and TRBJ2-5, with 7 bases fitting TRBD2. After removal of 5 bases from V and 4 bases from J, the junction contained 2 bases not matched to a gene. Germline-derived CDR1 and CDR2 are SGHRS and YFSETQ. CDR3 size: 12 residues. The CDR3 region has the DNA TGCGCCAGCAGGCGGGGGACAGAGACCCAGTACTTC. It specifies CASRRGTETQYF.

The rearrangement links TRBV18 to TRBJ2-1; 7 bases match TRBD2. Trimming cost V 2 bases and J 4 bases; bases outside gene matches: 5. This CDR3 comprises 15 residues. Germline V gene data show CDR1 as KGHSH and CDR2 as LQKENI. The CDR3 region has the DNA TGTGCCAGCTCACCAGGACTAGACACGTACAATGAGCAGTTCTTC. It encodes CASSPGLDTYNEQFF.

DNA for the CDR3: TGTGCCAGCACCCGCCGGGACTACGGAACCTACGAGCAGTACTTC. It is translated as CASTRRDYGTYEQYF. The rearrangement links TRBV5-6 to TRBJ2-7, with 7 nucleotides matching TRBD2. Germline values: CDR1 SGHDT, CDR2 YYEEEE. This CDR3 contains 15 residues. V lost 6 bases, J lost 2 bases, and 11 bases stayed unmatched. Based on the CDR3 plus reference TRBV5-6 and TRBJ2-7, the full variable domain is DAGVTQSPTHLIKTRGQQVTLRCSPKSGHDTVSWYQQALGQGPQFIFQYYEEEERQRGNFPDRFSGHQFPNYSSELNVNALLLGDSALYLCASTRRDYGTYEQYFGPGTRLTVT.

The chain has TRBV28 and TRBJ2-5; 11 bases fit TRBD2. CDR1 is MDHEN and CDR2 is SYDVKM in the germline V gene. Trimming cost V 1 base and J 2 bases; bases outside gene matches: 9. This CDR3 is built from 18 residues. DNA for the CDR3: TGTGCCAGCAGTTTATTGCCGGGGCTAGCGGGGGGACAAGAGACCCAGTACTTC. Encoded protein: CASSLLPGLAGGQETQYF. The variable domain in full, completed from reference TRBV28 and TRBJ2-5, reads DVKVTQSSRYLVKRTGEKVFLECVQDMDHENMFWYRQDPGLGLRLIYFSYDVKMKEKGDIPEGYSVSREKKERFSLILESASTNQTSMYLCASSLLPGLAGGQETQYFGPGTRLLVL.

V gene TRBV6-5 combines with J gene TRBJ2-1; the D is unclear. Germline loops: CDR1 MNHEY, CDR2 SVGAGI. The CDR3 is 13 residues long. V gave up 0 bases and J gave up 5 bases, with 5 bases separating them. Written as DNA, the CDR3 is TGTGCCAGCAGTTACTCCCGTGACAATGAGCAGTTCTTC. The encoded protein is CASSYSRDNEQFF.

The genes are TRBV6-2 or TRBV6-3 and TRBJ2-1, with TRBD2 matching over 9 bases. Germline values: CDR1 MNHEY, CDR2 SVGEGT. V lost 4 bases, J lost 4 bases, and 8 bases stayed unmatched. The CDR3 length is 16 residues. The DNA for the CDR3 is TGTGCCAGCAGTTCGATCCTAGCGGGGAGATACAATGAGCAGTTCTTC. Protein: CASSSILAGRYNEQFF.

The rearrangement uses TRBV7-2 and TRBJ1-3; no reliable D call. CDR3 size: 14 residues. V shed 3 bases and J shed 6 bases, with 12 bases lying between them. CDR1 and CDR2 (germline): SGHTA, FQGNSA. The CDR3 loop reads CASSFEGSTNTIYF. Written as DNA, the CDR3 is TGTGCCAGCAGCTTCGAGGGTTCCACAAACACCATATATTTT. Looking up the rest from reference TRBV7-2 and TRBJ1-3 gives the full variable domain: GAGVSQSPSNKVTEKGKDVELRCDPISGHTALYWYRQSLGQGLEFLIYFQGNSAPDKSGLPSDRFSAERTGGSVSTLTIQRTQQEDSAVYLCASSFEGSTNTIYFGEGSWLTVV.

The CDR3 here is CASGRGSTDTQYF. The CDR3 bases are TGCGCCAGCGGTAGGGGGAGCACAGATACGCAGTATTTT. V gene TRBV10-2 combines with J gene TRBJ2-3, with a tentative D call TRBD1 (6 bases). Per the germline V gene, CDR1 is WSHSY and CDR2 is SAAADI. The CDR3 is made up of 13 amino acids. Deletions cut 8 bases from V and 0 bases from J, with 9 bases between.

The chain recombines TRBV28 with TRBJ1-1, with D possibly being TRBD1 (5 bases). This CDR3 region has 17 residues. From germline, CDR1 is MDHEN and CDR2 SYDVKM. Trimming stripped 3 bases from V and 6 bases from J, with 23 bases between. CDR3 amino acids: CASSLGPGLTLRAEAFF. The CDR3 DNA sequence: TGTGCCAGCAGTTTGGGGCCAGGACTAACACTTCGGGCTGAAGCTTTCTTT.

The V call is TRBV5-1, the J call TRBJ2-4; 7 bases agree with TRBD1. There are 19 residues in the CDR3. Per germline, CDR1 SGHRS and CDR2 YFSETQ. Trimming cost V 2 bases and J 3 bases; bases outside gene matches: 17. Here the CDR3 reads CASSFYGARGQADKNIQYF. The CDR3 coding sequence is TGCGCCAGCAGCTTTTACGGGGCTAGGGGGCAGGCGGACAAAAACATTCAGTACTTC.